This TCR beta chain was identified in a study of long-term antiretroviral therapy in people with HIV. Whole-study context: There is a gap of about a decade between the earliest samples and the later 2015 immediate-ART recommendation.

At survey level, the immunoSEQ assay was run in its v3.0 version. The assay was immunoSEQ multiplex PCR, and TCRdb's table has in-frame clones only and misses some. The sample has around 19,000 clones, around nine tenths seen once. On this clone itself: Antigen: not known.

With 6 bases removed from V and 0 bases from J, the gap between germline ends came to 11 bases. This CDR3 has 13 amino acids. Germline V lookup: CDR1 SQVTM, CDR2 ANQGSEA. Study-wide results and caveats: Comparison with controls showed narrower CDR3 length ranges in HIV repertoires. With ART, diversity went up but was still lower than in transplant donor controls.

This receptor was obtained from a woman aged 30 to 39 with HIV. This rearrangement joins TRBV29-1 to TRBJ1-2; unclear D gene. The starting material was unsorted PBMCs, obtained 4.4 years before starting antiretroviral therapy. The CDR3 DNA sequence: TGCAGCGTCCGAGAAATAGCTAACTATGGCTACACCTTC. It translates to CSVREIANYGYTF.